The clone carrying this T cell receptor beta chain was found once. Its cognate antigen is unknown. The method was immunoSEQ multiplex PCR; TCRdb's version includes in-frame clones alone and lacks a portion of them. The sample lists around 60,000 clones, 85% seen once, with 4% in the top ten. These data come from a study of a mutant IDH1 vaccine in newly diagnosed glioma. Overall study context: Eight vaccinations were given in weeks 1, 3, 5, 7, 11, 15, 19 and 23. Earlier care involved radiotherapy, temozolomide, or both, and the majority received both.

Time point of the sample: week 23, last vaccination. Each vaccine dose was 300 ug of mutant IDH1 20-mer peptide, with topical imiquimod. CDR3 length: 15 residues. Germline V gene data show CDR1 as LNHDA and CDR2 as SQIVND (reference sequence). V was pared by 5 bases and J by 4 bases, with 9 bases of the junction left unmatched. The chain links TRBV19 to TRBJ2-3, with 7 nucleotides matching TRBD1. The TCR comes from a man aged 25-45 years with glioma. The source was PBMCs, collected from a glioma patient whose treatment included an IDH1 peptide vaccine. CDR3 bases: TGTGCCAGTAGTCAGACAGGGAAATCAGCAGATACGCAGTATTTT. Amino acid sequence: CASSQTGKSADTQYF. The complete variable domain, with remaining parts taken from reference TRBV19 and TRBJ2-3, reads DGGITQSPKYLFRKEGQNVTLSCEQNLNHDAMYWYRQDPGQGLRLIYYSQIVNDFQKGDIAEGYSVSREKKESFPLTVTSAQKNPTAFYLCASSQTGKSADTQYFGPGTRLTVL.